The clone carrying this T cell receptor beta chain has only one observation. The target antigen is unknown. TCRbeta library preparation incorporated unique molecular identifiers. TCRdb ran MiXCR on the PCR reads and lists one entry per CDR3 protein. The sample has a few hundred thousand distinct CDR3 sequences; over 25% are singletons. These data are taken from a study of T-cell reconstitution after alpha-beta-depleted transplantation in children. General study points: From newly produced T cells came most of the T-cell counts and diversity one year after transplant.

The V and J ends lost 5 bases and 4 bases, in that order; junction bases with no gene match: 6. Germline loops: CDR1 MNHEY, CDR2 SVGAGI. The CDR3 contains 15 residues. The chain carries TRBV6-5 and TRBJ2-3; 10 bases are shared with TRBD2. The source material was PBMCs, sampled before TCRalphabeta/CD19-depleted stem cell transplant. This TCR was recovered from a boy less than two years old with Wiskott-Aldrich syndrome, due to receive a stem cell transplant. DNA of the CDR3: TGTGCCAGCAGTCTACTAGCGGGGATTCCAGATACGCAGTATTTT. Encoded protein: CASSLLAGIPDTQYF.